Listed below are T cell receptor beta chains from one sample, sequenced in a study of blood T cells in healthy people across ages. One entry per CDR3 protein, called by TCRdb with MiXCR from the 5' RACE reads. Of about 930,000 distinct CDR3 sequences in the sample, about 29% are singletons; the top ten hold 10% to 13%. In addition, the sample was reused for a study of T cells of mothers and their children.

Input material: blood. These receptors were collected from a woman between 40 and 50 years old in good health. The CDR3 runs from the conserved cysteine through the conserved F or W. Each record gives: D gene, V gene, clone size, J gene, CDR3 DNA, CDR3 protein. The D gene is left open where the match is weak. Clone size appears in some rows only: once, few, many, or a class for an expanded clone.

D gene: .
V gene: TRBV2
clone size: few
J gene: TRBJ2-3
CDR3 DNA: TGTGCCAGCACGGGGCAGGGCCTCACAGATACGCAGTATTTT
CDR3 protein: CASTGQGLTDTQYF

D gene: .
V gene: TRBV4-1
clone size: .
J gene: TRBJ1-1
CDR3 DNA: TGCGCCAGCAGCCAAGAAGGCAGCTACTATATGAACACTGAAGCTTTCTTT
CDR3 protein: CASSQEGSYYMNTEAFF

D gene: TRBD1
V gene: TRBV6-5
clone size: many
J gene: TRBJ2-5
CDR3 DNA: TGTGCCAGCAGAACCCAGGACAGGGGACAGGAGACCCAGTACTTC
CDR3 protein: CASRTQDRGQETQYF

D gene: .
V gene: TRBV7-2
clone size: .
J gene: TRBJ1-5
CDR3 DNA: TGTGCCAGCAGCTTAGAAGCTGAGGTCAATCAGCCCCAGCATTTT
CDR3 protein: CASSLEAEVNQPQHF

D gene: TRBD1
V gene: TRBV4-1
clone size: few
J gene: TRBJ1-1
CDR3 DNA: TGCGCCAGCAGCCATGGGGACAGGACTGAAGCTTTCTTT
CDR3 protein: CASSHGDRTEAFF

D gene: TRBD2
V gene: TRBV3-1
clone size: .
J gene: TRBJ2-1
CDR3 DNA: TGTGCCAGCAGCCAAGATCGCGGGACTAGCGGGGGCCACTACAATGAGCAGTTCTTC
CDR3 protein: CASSQDRGTSGGHYNEQFF

D gene: .
V gene: TRBV4-1
clone size: many
J gene: TRBJ1-2
CDR3 DNA: TGCGCCAGCAGCCATTCCAGGGGCGACTATGGCTACACCTTC
CDR3 protein: CASSHSRGDYGYTF

D gene: .
V gene: TRBV14
clone size: .
J gene: TRBJ1-1
CDR3 DNA: TGTGCCAGCAGCCGATACGGGACGGAAGCTTTCTTT
CDR3 protein: CASSRYGTEAFF

D gene: .
V gene: TRBV7-2
clone size: .
J gene: TRBJ1-1
CDR3 DNA: TGTGCCAGCAGCTGGGACGGTAGAATGAACACTGAAGCTTTCTTT
CDR3 protein: CASSWDGRMNTEAFF

D gene: .
V gene: TRBV4-3
clone size: .
J gene: TRBJ2-5
CDR3 DNA: TGCGCCAGCAGCCAACATGGGGGGGCCCAGGAGACCCAGTACTTC
CDR3 protein: CASSQHGGAQETQYF

D gene: .
V gene: TRBV9
clone size: .
J gene: TRBJ2-2
CDR3 DNA: TGTGCCAGCAGCGCCCCCGGAGGGCCGAGAACCGGGGAGCTGTTTTTT
CDR3 protein: CASSAPGGPRTGELFF

D gene: TRBD2
V gene: TRBV27
clone size: .
J gene: TRBJ2-1
CDR3 DNA: TGTGCCAGCAGTTTCTGGACTAGCGGGGAAAGCTCCTACAATGAGCAGTTCTTC
CDR3 protein: CASSFWTSGESSYNEQFF

D gene: TRBD1
V gene: TRBV19
clone size: .
J gene: TRBJ2-1
CDR3 DNA: TGTGCCAGTACTCATGGGGACAGGGCCAATGAGCAGTTCTTC
CDR3 protein: CASTHGDRANEQFF

D gene: TRBD1
V gene: TRBV28
clone size: many
J gene: TRBJ2-7
CDR3 DNA: TGTGCCAGCAGGTCCGACAGGGACCCCCTTTACGAGCAGTACTTC
CDR3 protein: CASRSDRDPLYEQYF

D gene: .
V gene: TRBV14
clone size: .
J gene: TRBJ1-1
CDR3 DNA: TGTGCCAGCAGCCAAGCGAACAGGGAAGCTTTCTTT
CDR3 protein: CASSQANREAFF

D gene: .
V gene: TRBV5-1
clone size: once
J gene: TRBJ2-3
CDR3 DNA: TGCGCCAGCAGCTTGTTAGGGTCAAGGAGTTGGACAGATACGCAGTATTTT
CDR3 protein: CASSLLGSRSWTDTQYF

D gene: .
V gene: TRBV7-3
clone size: few
J gene: TRBJ1-1
CDR3 DNA: TGTGCCAGCAGCGCCGACAAGGGGCGCACTGAAGCTTTCTTT
CDR3 protein: CASSADKGRTEAFF

D gene: .
V gene: TRBV7-3
clone size: .
J gene: TRBJ2-5
CDR3 DNA: TGTGCTAGCAGCTTTGACGGGGAAGAGACCCAGTACTTC
CDR3 protein: CASSFDGEETQYF

D gene: .
V gene: TRBV5-5
clone size: few
J gene: TRBJ2-3
CDR3 DNA: TGTGCCAGCAGCTCCCACTTCACGCGGGGTGAAGATACGCAGTATTTT
CDR3 protein: CASSSHFTRGEDTQYF

D gene: TRBD2
V gene: TRBV5-1
clone size: .
J gene: TRBJ2-3
CDR3 DNA: TGCGCCAGCAGCTTGGGTAGTAGCGGGGGCTCTACCTCTACAGATACGCAGTATTTT
CDR3 protein: CASSLGSSGGSTSTDTQYF

D gene: .
V gene: TRBV21-1
clone size: .
J gene: TRBJ2-7
CDR3 DNA: TGTGCCAGCAGCAAACGGGCGTCCTTGAATACCTACGAGCAGTACTTC
CDR3 protein: CASSKRASLNTYEQYF

D gene: .
V gene: TRBV28
clone size: many
J gene: TRBJ1-2
CDR3 DNA: TGTGCCAGCAGTTCAATCCACAACTCAAACTATGGCTACACCTTC
CDR3 protein: CASSSIHNSNYGYTF

D gene: .
V gene: TRBV29-1
clone size: few
J gene: TRBJ2-7
CDR3 DNA: TGCAGCGGAGGCACCTCCTACGAGCAGTACTTC
CDR3 protein: CSGGTSYEQYF

D gene: .
V gene: TRBV5-1
clone size: few
J gene: TRBJ2-5
CDR3 DNA: TGCGCCAGCCGGTCAGGCCGAGAGACCCAGTACTTC
CDR3 protein: CASRSGRETQYF

D gene: .
V gene: TRBV10-3
clone size: few
J gene: TRBJ2-3
CDR3 DNA: TGTGCCATCAAGGCGACTATTTTCACGCTAACAGATACGCAGTATTTT
CDR3 protein: CAIKATIFTLTDTQYF

D gene: TRBD1
V gene: TRBV28
clone size: few
J gene: TRBJ1-5
CDR3 DNA: TGTGCCGCCAGCAGGGGGCCCAATCAGCCCCAGCATTTT
CDR3 protein: CAASRGPNQPQHF

D gene: .
V gene: TRBV5-5
clone size: .
J gene: TRBJ1-1
CDR3 DNA: TGTGCCAGCAGCCCTCGGCAGCGGCCCGCGAACACTGAAGCTTTCTTT
CDR3 protein: CASSPRQRPANTEAFF

D gene: .
V gene: TRBV7-8
clone size: .
J gene: TRBJ1-1
CDR3 DNA: TGTGCCAGCAGCTTATTGGGGGGCGGTGAGGACACTGAAGCTTTCTTT
CDR3 protein: CASSLLGGGEDTEAFF

D gene: .
V gene: TRBV20-1
clone size: .
J gene: TRBJ1-1
CDR3 DNA: TGCAGTGCTAGTGTGGGAGGGGCGAGAAACACTGAAGCTTTCTTT
CDR3 protein: CSASVGGARNTEAFF

D gene: .
V gene: TRBV3-1
clone size: many
J gene: TRBJ1-1
CDR3 DNA: TGTGCCAGCAGCCATGGGGGGTTAGAAGCTTTCTTT
CDR3 protein: CASSHGGLEAFF

D gene: TRBD2
V gene: TRBV2
clone size: many
J gene: TRBJ2-7
CDR3 DNA: TGTGCCAGCAGGTTCGGACTAGCGGGACCCAATCCTACCTACGAGCAGTACTTC
CDR3 protein: CASRFGLAGPNPTYEQYF

D gene: .
V gene: TRBV3-1
clone size: few
J gene: TRBJ2-3
CDR3 DNA: TGTGTCAGCAGCCAAGGGGGGGACACAGATACGCAGTATTTT
CDR3 protein: CVSSQGGDTDTQYF

D gene: .
V gene: TRBV5-1
clone size: many
J gene: TRBJ2-5
CDR3 DNA: TGCGCCAGCAGCTTGGGACCAGCCCAAGAGACCCAGTACTTC
CDR3 protein: CASSLGPAQETQYF

D gene: .
V gene: TRBV5-1
clone size: few
J gene: TRBJ1-2
CDR3 DNA: TGCGCCAGCAGCTATGGACAGCCCCAAGGAGGCTACACCTTC
CDR3 protein: CASSYGQPQGGYTF

D gene: .
V gene: TRBV20-1
clone size: .
J gene: TRBJ2-4
CDR3 DNA: TGCAGTGCTAGAGATGCTAGGAACAGCAAAAACATTCAGTACTTC
CDR3 protein: CSARDARNSKNIQYF

D gene: .
V gene: TRBV5-6
clone size: .
J gene: TRBJ2-1
CDR3 DNA: TGTGCCAGCAGCTTGCGGCGGGATGAACGGTTCTTC
CDR3 protein: CASSLRRDERFF

D gene: .
V gene: TRBV29-1
clone size: .
J gene: TRBJ1-5
CDR3 DNA: TGCAGCGTTGAAGAAGCGGGAAGCAATCAGCCCCAGCATTTT
CDR3 protein: CSVEEAGSNQPQHF

D gene: TRBD2
V gene: TRBV7-3
clone size: .
J gene: TRBJ2-1
CDR3 DNA: TGTGCCAGCAGCCCGGGGACTAGCGGGGGAAATGGGAATGAGCAGTTCTTC
CDR3 protein: CASSPGTSGGNGNEQFF

D gene: .
V gene: TRBV7-2
clone size: .
J gene: TRBJ1-6
CDR3 DNA: TGTGCCAGCAGCTTACATTTTGGGGGCGCAGTCAATTCACCCCTCCACTTT
CDR3 protein: CASSLHFGGAVNSPLHF

D gene: TRBD1
V gene: TRBV10-3
clone size: .
J gene: TRBJ2-3
CDR3 DNA: TGTGCCATCAACCCGGGACAGGGAGAAGATACGCAGTATTTT
CDR3 protein: CAINPGQGEDTQYF

D gene: .
V gene: TRBV5-1
clone size: many
J gene: TRBJ1-1
CDR3 DNA: TGCGCCAGCAGCTACGGACAGGAAGCTTTCTTT
CDR3 protein: CASSYGQEAFF

D gene: .
V gene: TRBV6-5
clone size: few
J gene: TRBJ2-7
CDR3 DNA: TGTGCCAGCAGTCGGTCTGGACAAAACGAGCAGTACTTC
CDR3 protein: CASSRSGQNEQYF

D gene: TRBD1
V gene: TRBV5-6
clone size: many
J gene: TRBJ1-2
CDR3 DNA: TGTGCCAGCAGCTTCGACACAGGGGATAACTATGGCTACACCTTC
CDR3 protein: CASSFDTGDNYGYTF

D gene: TRBD1
V gene: TRBV5-1
clone size: few
J gene: TRBJ2-2
CDR3 DNA: TGCGCCAGCAGCCGCGGGACAGGGGAGAACACCGGGGAGCTGTTTTTT
CDR3 protein: CASSRGTGENTGELFF

D gene: .
V gene: TRBV15
clone size: .
J gene: TRBJ2-5
CDR3 DNA: TGTGCCACCAGCAGGCAGGGACAAGAGACCCAGTACTTC
CDR3 protein: CATSRQGQETQYF

D gene: .
V gene: TRBV5-6
clone size: many
J gene: TRBJ2-1
CDR3 DNA: TGTGCCAGCAGCTTGGCGGATTACAATGAGCAGTTCTTC
CDR3 protein: CASSLADYNEQFF

D gene: .
V gene: TRBV20-1
clone size: many
J gene: TRBJ2-6
CDR3 DNA: TGCAGTGCCCCAAAGAACCGAGCAGGGGCCAACGTCCTGACTTTC
CDR3 protein: CSAPKNRAGANVLTF

D gene: .
V gene: TRBV29-1
clone size: .
J gene: TRBJ2-2
CDR3 DNA: TGCAGCGTTGAAGCGTACAGGAACACCGGGGAGCTGTTTTTT
CDR3 protein: CSVEAYRNTGELFF

D gene: .
V gene: TRBV7-2
clone size: .
J gene: TRBJ2-7
CDR3 DNA: TGTGCCAGCAGCACACAGCGACGCGAGCAGTACTTC
CDR3 protein: CASSTQRREQYF

D gene: .
V gene: TRBV27
clone size: few
J gene: TRBJ2-1
CDR3 DNA: TGTGCCAGCAGTTTTACAGGACAGTTCAATGAGCAGTTCTTC
CDR3 protein: CASSFTGQFNEQFF

D gene: .
V gene: TRBV2
clone size: few
J gene: TRBJ1-4
CDR3 DNA: TGTGCCAGCAGGACAACAGGACAGAGTATTAGAACTAATGAAAAACTGTTTTTT
CDR3 protein: CASRTTGQSIRTNEKLFF

D gene: .
V gene: TRBV28
clone size: .
J gene: TRBJ2-4
CDR3 DNA: TGTGCCAGCAGTTTATCCCTCCATGAGCAGTACTTC
CDR3 protein: CASSLSLHEQYF

D gene: TRBD1
V gene: TRBV25-1
clone size: .
J gene: TRBJ1-1
CDR3 DNA: TGTGCCAGCAAACAGGGGGCGCGGACTGAAGCTTTCTTT
CDR3 protein: CASKQGARTEAFF

D gene: .
V gene: TRBV12-3/TRBV12-4
clone size: .
J gene: TRBJ1-1
CDR3 DNA: TGTGCCAGCAGTTTAAAGCTTTACACGACAGGCCCGAACATTGAAGCTTTCTTT
CDR3 protein: CASSLKLYTTGPNIEAFF

D gene: .
V gene: TRBV14
clone size: .
J gene: TRBJ2-7
CDR3 DNA: TGTGCCAGCAGCCAGTCAATGTTCTACGAGCAGTACTTC
CDR3 protein: CASSQSMFYEQYF

D gene: .
V gene: TRBV29-1
clone size: few
J gene: TRBJ1-3
CDR3 DNA: TGCAGCGCATTCCCAGGCTCTGGAAACACCATATATTTT
CDR3 protein: CSAFPGSGNTIYF